Listed here is a single T cell receptor beta chain. Antigen: not known. This entry comes from a study of blood T cells in healthy people across ages. The study's findings and limits: Naive and antigen-experienced cells could not be conclusively compared, given unsorted PBMCs.

PCR was performed a second time for roughly 6 to 12 cycles using a sample-barcoded 5' primer and a J-beta primer mix. TCRdb analysed the 5' RACE reads with MiXCR anew, one entry per CDR3 protein. The data contain 600,000 to 650,000 distinct CDR3 sequences, roughly 58% of them singletons. The CDR3 is made up of 17 amino acids. This clonotype originated in a man aged 55 to 69 in good health. This sequence joins TRBV21-1 and TRBJ2-2; the table's D call, TRBD2, was not checked against the DNA. TRBV21-1 is shown as a pseudogene. The material sequenced was blood. CDR3 loop: CASSGTPSGPNTGELFF. In DNA, the CDR3 is TGTGCCAGCAGCGGGACCCCAAGCGGGCCCAACACCGGGGAGCTGTTTTTT.